The following is a T cell receptor beta chain sequence with its context. Its antigen is currently unknown. Donors had nominal health at sampling but likely had unrecorded immune exposures. Germline trimming cut 3 bases from V and 6 bases from J; bases unmatched to any gene: 8. CDR3 length equals 15 residues. Germline values: CDR1 SGHRS, CDR2 YFSETQ. With 60 Vbeta and 13 Jbeta primers, the PCR was carried out. This table comes from immunoSEQ multiplex PCR, and its TCRdb copy is limited to in-frame clones, with some not included. Its table lists under 120,000 clones. The record originates from a study of cytomegalovirus exposure and HLA in healthy donors. Study-level findings and limits: One cluster of highly shared sequence variants probably arose as a sequencing artifact. Earlier results showed most TCR beta V segments being productive about 87% or about 30% of the time. TCR beta sequences reportedly predicted the HLA-A and HLA-B alleles of most subjects accurately.

Sequences were obtained from PBMCs. V usage is TRBV5-1 and J usage is TRBJ2-2, with 7 bases lining up with TRBD1. The sequence came from a man between 45 and 60 years old in good health and CMV-seronegative. The CDR3 nucleotides read TGCGCCAGCAGCTCCCCAGACAGGGTGGCCGGGGAGCTGTTTTTT. Translation: CASSSPDRVAGELFF.